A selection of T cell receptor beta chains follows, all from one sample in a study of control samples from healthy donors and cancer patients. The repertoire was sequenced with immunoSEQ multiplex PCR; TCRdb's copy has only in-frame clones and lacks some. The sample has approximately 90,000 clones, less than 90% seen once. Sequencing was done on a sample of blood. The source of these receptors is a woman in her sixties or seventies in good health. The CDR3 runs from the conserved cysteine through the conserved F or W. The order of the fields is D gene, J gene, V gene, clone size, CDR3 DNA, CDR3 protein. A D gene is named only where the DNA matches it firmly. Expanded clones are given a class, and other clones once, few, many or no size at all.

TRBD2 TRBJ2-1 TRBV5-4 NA TGTGCCAGCAGCTTGGGCCATAGCGGGTACAATGAGCAGTTCTTC CASSLGHSGYNEQFF
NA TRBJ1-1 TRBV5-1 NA TGCGCCAGCAGCTTGGAAACCGGGAAAAACACTGAAGCTTTCTTT CASSLETGKNTEAFF
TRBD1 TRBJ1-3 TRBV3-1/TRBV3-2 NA TGTGCCAGCAGCCGCGGGACAGTGGTTGGGAACACCATATATTTT CASSRGTVVGNTIYF
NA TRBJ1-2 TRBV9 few TGTGCCAGCAGCCACCGGGGAGGATCTGGCTACACCTTC CASSHRGGSGYTF
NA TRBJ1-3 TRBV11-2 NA TGTGCCAGCAGCTTAACCGACTCTGGAAACACCATATATTTT CASSLTDSGNTIYF
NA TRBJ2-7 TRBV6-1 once TGTGCCAGCAGTGAAAGGTACTACGAGCAGTACTTC CASSERYYEQYF
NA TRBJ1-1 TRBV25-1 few TGTGCCAGCAGTGAATCGGGCAGGGGAAGGGACACTGAAGCTTTCTTT CASSESGRGRDTEAFF
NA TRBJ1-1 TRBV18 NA TGTGCCAGCTTAACAACGAGAGACACTGAAGCTTTCTTT CASLTTRDTEAFF
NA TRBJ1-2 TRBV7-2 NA TGTGCCACAGGGGAGGGGACCAACTATGGCTACACCTTC CATGEGTNYGYTF
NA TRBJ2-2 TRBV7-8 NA TGTGCCAGCAGCCCCCGGAATCTTAGAAACACCGGGGAGCTGTTTTTT CASSPRNLRNTGELFF
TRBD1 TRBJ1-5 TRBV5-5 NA TGTGCCAGCAGCTTGGAGGGACAGGGGAATCAGCCCCAGCATTTT CASSLEGQGNQPQHF
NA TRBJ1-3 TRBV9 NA TGTGCCAGCAGCGTAGTAGCAGGGGCAGGAAACACCATATATTTT CASSVVAGAGNTIYF
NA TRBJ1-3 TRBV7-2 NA TGTGCCAGCAGCTTAGAGACAGGCCGAAACACCATATATTTT CASSLETGRNTIYF
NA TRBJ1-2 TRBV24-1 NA TGTGCCACCAGTGATCCCAAGAGCGGCTCTAACTATGGCTACACCTTC CATSDPKSGSNYGYTF
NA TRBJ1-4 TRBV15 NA TGTGCCACCAGCAGAGATTCAGGGCCAGGGGTGGATGAAAAACTGTTTTTT CATSRDSGPGVDEKLFF
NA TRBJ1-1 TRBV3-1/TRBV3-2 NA TGTGCCAGCAGCCTACGGTACCGGGAGGCAGCTTTCTTT CASSLRYREAAFF
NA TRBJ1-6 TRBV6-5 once TGTGCCAGCAGTTCCAACCAGGGTTCACCCCTCCACTTT CASSSNQGSPLHF
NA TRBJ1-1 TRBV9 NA TGTGCCAGCAGCGCCCATCTCAACACTGAAGCTTTCTTT CASSAHLNTEAFF
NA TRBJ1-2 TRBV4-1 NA TGCGCCAGCAGCCAAGATCCCTTAAACTATGGCTACACCTTC CASSQDPLNYGYTF
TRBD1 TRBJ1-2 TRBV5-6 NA TGTGCCAGCAGCCGCAGACAGGGGCGAGGCTACACCTTC CASSRRQGRGYTF
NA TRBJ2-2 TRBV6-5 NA TGTGCCAGCAGACGTGGGGGCGGGGAGCTGTTTTTT CASRRGGGELFF
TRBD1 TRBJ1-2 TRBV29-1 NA TGCAGCGTTGACCCAGGGGGAAATGGCGGCTACACCTTC CSVDPGGNGGYTF
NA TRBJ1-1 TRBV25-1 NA TGTGCCAGCAGTGACGGATCGGCTGAAGCTTTCTTT CASSDGSAEAFF
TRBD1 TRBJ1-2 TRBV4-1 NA TGCGCCAGCAGCCAAGTCTCCGGACAGGGGTACTATGGCTACACCTTC CASSQVSGQGYYGYTF
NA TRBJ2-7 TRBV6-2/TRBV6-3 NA TGTGCCAGCAGTTACTCAGCAGGGGTCCCTGTTTACGAGCAGTACTTC CASSYSAGVPVYEQYF
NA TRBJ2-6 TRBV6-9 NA TGTGCCAGCAGTCCAGCTACAGGGGAATCAGCGGGAGTGAGCTCTGGGGCCAACGTCCCGACTTTC CASSPATGESAGVSSGANVPTF
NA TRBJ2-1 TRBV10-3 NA TGTGCCATCAGTGAGTCGGCGGGGAATGAGCAGTTCTTC CAISESAGNEQFF
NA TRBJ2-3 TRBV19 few TGTGCCAGTAGTATAAGGCAGGCCACAGATACGCAGTATTTT CASSIRQATDTQYF
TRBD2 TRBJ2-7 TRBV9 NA TGTGCCAGCAGCGTAGTGTCCCGGGGAGGGAACGAGCAGTACTTC CASSVVSRGGNEQYF
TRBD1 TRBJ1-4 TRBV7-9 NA TGTGCCAGCAGCTTTGCCGGACAGGGGGAAAAACTGTTTTTT CASSFAGQGEKLFF
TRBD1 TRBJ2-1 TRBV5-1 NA TGCGCCAGCAGCCCGGGACAGGTTCCCGATGAGCAGTTCTTC CASSPGQVPDEQFF
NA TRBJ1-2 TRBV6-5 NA TGTGCCAGCAGTTATAAGGCTAACTATGGCTACACCTTC CASSYKANYGYTF
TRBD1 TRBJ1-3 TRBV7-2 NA TGTGCCAGCAGCCATAGGCGGCAGGGGGCTCTGAACAGAGACACCATATATTTT CASSHRRQGALNRDTIYF
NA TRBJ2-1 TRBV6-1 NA TGTGCCAGCAGTGAGCGGAAAAACAATGAGCAGTTCTTC CASSERKNNEQFF
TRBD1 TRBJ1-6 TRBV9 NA TGTGCCAGCAGCTCCGGGACAGGGATTTGGCATTCACCCCTCCACTTT CASSSGTGIWHSPLHF
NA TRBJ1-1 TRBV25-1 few TGTGCCAGCAGTGGGACTACAGGCGGAGCTTTCTTT CASSGTTGGAFF
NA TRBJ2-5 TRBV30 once TGTGCCTGGGGGCATCTAGAGACCCAGTACTTC CAWGHLETQYF
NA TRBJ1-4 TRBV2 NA TGTGCCAGCAGTGAAGCGCCCGGGGGCCCTGCAACTAATGAAAAACTGTTTTTT CASSEAPGGPATNEKLFF
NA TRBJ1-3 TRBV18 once TGTGCCAGCTCAGGTTCCGCTCCTGGAAACACCATATATTTT CASSGSAPGNTIYF
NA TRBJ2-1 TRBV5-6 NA TGTGCCAGCAGCTTTTTCACAGACAATGAGCAGTTCTTC CASSFFTDNEQFF
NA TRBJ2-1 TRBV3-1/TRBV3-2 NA TGTGCCAGCAGCCAAGATGTAAGTGGCTACAATGAGCAGTTCTTC CASSQDVSGYNEQFF
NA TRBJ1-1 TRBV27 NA TGTGCCAGCAGTCTCATTAGGGGCCACACTGAAGCTTTCTTT CASSLIRGHTEAFF
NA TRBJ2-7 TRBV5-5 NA TGTGCCAGCAGCTTGGCCGGAAATAGCGGTACCTACGAGCAGTACTTC CASSLAGNSGTYEQYF
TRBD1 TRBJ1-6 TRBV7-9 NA TGTGCCAGCAGCTTAGGGGACAGCCAACAATCACCCCTCCACTTT CASSLGDSQQSPLHF
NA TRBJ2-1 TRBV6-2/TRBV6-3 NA TGTGCCAGCAGCCCCCACCTGCGGCAGCCAAATGAGCAGTTCTTC CASSPHLRQPNEQFF
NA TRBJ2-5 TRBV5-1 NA TGCGCCAGCAGCTTGGTGCGGGAGACCCAGTACTTC CASSLVRETQYF
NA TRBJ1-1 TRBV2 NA TGTGCCAGCAGGGAAGCGGCAGTGAACACTGAAGCTTTCTTT CASREAAVNTEAFF
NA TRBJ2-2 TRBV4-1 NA TGCGCCAGCAGCCAAGGCCGGCAGGGGTTGAACACCGGGGAGCTGTTTTTT CASSQGRQGLNTGELFF
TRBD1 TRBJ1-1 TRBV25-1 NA TGTGCCAGCAGAGGACAGGGGAAGGACACTGAAGCTTTCTTT CASRGQGKDTEAFF
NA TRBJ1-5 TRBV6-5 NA TGTGCCAGCAGGTCATGGGGGAGCAATCAGCCCCAGCATTTT CASRSWGSNQPQHF
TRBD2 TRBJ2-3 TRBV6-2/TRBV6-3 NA TGTGCCAGCAGTTACGGGACTAGCGGGCGCGGAGATACGCAGTATTTT CASSYGTSGRGDTQYF
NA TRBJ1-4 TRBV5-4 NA TGTGCCAGCAGCTTGGGGGGTATGGGTGAAAAACTGTTTTTT CASSLGGMGEKLFF
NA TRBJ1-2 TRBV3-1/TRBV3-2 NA TGTGCCAGCAGCACTCAATCTAACTATGGCTACACCTTC CASSTQSNYGYTF
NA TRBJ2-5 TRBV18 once TGTGCCAGCTCACCAGGGACCCTCCGGCGCCAAGAGACCCAGTACTTC CASSPGTLRRQETQYF
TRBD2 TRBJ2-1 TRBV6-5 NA TGTGCCAGCAGTTACTCGAGCGGGAACTCCTACAATGAGCAGTTCTTC CASSYSSGNSYNEQFF
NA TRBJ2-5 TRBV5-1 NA TGCGCCAGCAGCTTGAGGCCTGACCAAGAGACCCAGTACTTC CASSLRPDQETQYF
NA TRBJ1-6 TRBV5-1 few TGCGCCAGCAGCTTGGATCTGGGGGCAGGGAATTCACCCCTCCACTTT CASSLDLGAGNSPLHF
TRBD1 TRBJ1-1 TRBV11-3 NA TGTGCCAGCAGCGAACAACAGGGGATTGAAGCTTTCTTT CASSEQQGIEAFF
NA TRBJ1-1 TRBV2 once TGTGCCAGCAGGGCCGGATTGGCTTTCTTT CASRAGLAFF
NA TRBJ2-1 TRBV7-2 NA TGTGCCAGCAGCTGGGGGGGGCCGAATGAGCAGTTCTTC CASSWGGPNEQFF